This entry lists 18 T cell receptor beta chains sequenced from one sample in a study of a mutant IDH1 vaccine in newly diagnosed glioma. TCRdb's copy holds only in-frame clones and misses some; the assay was immunoSEQ multiplex PCR. This sample has roughly 51,000 clones, with more than 60% found just once. Time point specified: week 35, safety follow-up. Mutant IDH1 20-mer peptide, at 300 ug, made up each vaccine dose, with topical imiquimod. These receptors' antigens are unknown. The material sequenced was PBMCs, taken from a glioma patient whose treatment included an IDH1 peptide vaccine. These receptors were taken from a man in his forties with glioma.

This clone was seen only a few times. V and J are TRBV19 and TRBJ1-5; D remains unclear. The CDR3 runs to 15 residues. The germline V gene has CDR1 LNHDA and CDR2 SQIVND (reference sequence). Trimming shortened V by 7 bases and J by 7 bases, and 20 bases separated the two germline ends. CDR3 DNA: TGTGCCAGTACCATGGGCTGGGGTGGAGGCCAGCCCCAGCATTTT. The encoded protein is CASTMGWGGGQPQHF.

The rearrangement joins TRBV7-2 to TRBJ1-4; perhaps TRBD1 as D (5 bases). Trimming stripped 0 bases from V and 7 bases from J, with 12 bases between. Germline CDR1 is SGHTA and CDR2 is FQGNSA. The CDR3 extends over 15 amino acids. CDR3 coding DNA: TGTGCCAGCAGCTTAGCGGTGGGGGGGACTGAAAAACTGTTTTTT. Translated, it gives CASSLAVGGTEKLFF.

This clone was seen once. The gene calls are TRBV2 and TRBJ1-5, with no clear D. Trimming took 3 bases from V and 0 from J, leaving 6 bases between them. Germline V lookup: CDR1 SNHLY, CDR2 FYNNEI. The CDR3 consists of 14 residues. The CDR3 DNA is TGTGCCAGCAGTGAGGCCAATAGCAATCAGCCCCAGCATTTT. Translated: CASSEANSNQPQHF.

The CDR3 sequence: CASQRRGSGGNTIYF. For the CDR3, the DNA is TGTGCCAGTCAACGCCGGGGGAGCGGTGGAAACACCATATATTTT. The J gene is TRBJ1-3, the V gene TRBV19, with D possibly TRBD1 on 5 matching bases. This CDR3 contains 15 residues. V was clipped by 8 bases and J by 3 bases, with 17 bases between them. The V gene's germline CDR1 is LNHDA and CDR2 SQIVND (reference sequence). Using reference TRBV19 and TRBJ1-3 for the parts outside the CDR3, the full variable domain is DGGITQSPKYLFRKEGQNVTLSCEQNLNHDAMYWYRQDPGQGLRLIYYSQIVNDFQKGDIAEGYSVSREKKESFPLTVTSAQKNPTAFYLCASQRRGSGGNTIYFGEGSWLTVV.

The rearrangement joins TRBV30 to TRBJ1-5; maybe TRBD1 (6 bases). CDR3 length equals 13 residues. Trimming stripped 3 bases from V and 6 bases from J, with 12 bases between. Looked up from germline, CDR1 is GTSNPN and CDR2 is SVGIG (reference sequence). Written as DNA, the CDR3 is TGTGCCTGGAGCGACGGGGGGCCTCAGCCCCAGCATTTT. As protein: CAWSDGGPQPQHF.

The chain carries TRBV19 and TRBJ2-7, with TRBD1 matching 8 bases. The CDR3 is 13 residues long. Trimming removed 11 bases from V and 6 bases from J; junction bases left unmatched: 12. The V gene's germline CDR1 is LNHDA and CDR2 SQIVND (reference sequence). The CDR3 DNA reads as TGTGCCTCCGGGACAGGATTTTTCGCCGAGCAGTACTTC. Protein sequence: CASGTGFFAEQYF. The full variable domain, with the rest looked up from reference TRBV19 and TRBJ2-7, is DGGITQSPKYLFRKEGQNVTLSCEQNLNHDAMYWYRQDPGQGLRLIYYSQIVNDFQKGDIAEGYSVSREKKESFPLTVTSAQKNPTAFYLCASGTGFFAEQYFGPGTRLTVT.

The chain is built from TRBV6-6 and TRBJ2-5; 7 positions match TRBD2. The J segment lost 5 bases and the V segment lost 5 bases, leaving 5 bases of the junction unmatched. Germline V gene lookup returns CDR1 MNHNY and CDR2 SVGAGI (reference sequence). This CDR3 comprises 13 residues. The CDR3 sequence: CASSRGERETQYF. The CDR3 coding sequence is TGTGCCAGCAGTCGGGGGGAGCGGGAGACCCAGTACTTC.

The genes are TRBV7-9 and TRBJ2-2, with D maybe TRBD2 (6 bases). V lost 0 bases, J lost 5 bases, and 7 bases lay in between. Germline CDR1 and CDR2: SEHNR and FQNEAQ (reference sequence). The CDR3 is 14 residues long. The CDR3 DNA follows: TGTGCCAGCAGCTTAGCGGGAGGTACCGGGGAGCTGTTTTTT. Its protein is CASSLAGGTGELFF.

The chain joins TRBV5-1 to TRBJ1-1; 7 bases fit TRBD1. Germline loops: CDR1 SGHRS, CDR2 YFSETQ. This CDR3 spans 14 amino acids. After removal of 4 bases from V and 0 bases from J, the junction contained 3 bases not matched to a gene. CDR3 DNA: TGCGCCAGCAGCACGGGACAGTTGAACACTGAAGCTTTCTTT. Translating gives CASSTGQLNTEAFF.

The rearrangement uses TRBV9 and TRBJ1-1, with a tentative D call TRBD1 (5 bases). The V gene lost 4 bases and the J gene lost 0 bases, with 10 bases spanning the gap. CDR1 SGDLS and CDR2 YYNGEE come from the germline V gene. CDR3 length: 14 amino acids. The CDR3 region has the DNA TGTGCCAGCAGCCGACGGGGCCTGAACACTGAAGCTTTCTTT. Translating it yields CASSRRGLNTEAFF.

The genes are TRBV6-5 and TRBJ2-7; 8 bases are shared with TRBD2. J lost 0 bases, V lost 2 bases, and 3 bases had no gene match. Per the germline V gene, CDR1 is MNHEY and CDR2 is SVGAGI. The CDR3 runs to 15 residues. DNA for the CDR3: TGTGCCAGCAGTTACCTCAGCGGGAGCTCCTACGAGCAGTACTTC. It translates to CASSYLSGSSYEQYF.

This chain connects TRBV12-5 to TRBJ2-7; D could derive from TRBD1 or TRBD2 (5 bases each). The V end was cut by 7 bases, the J end by 2 bases, with 21 bases between. Germline V gene lookup returns CDR1 LGHNT and CDR2 FRNRAP. This CDR3 contains 16 residues. The CDR3 here is CASAPPSGLGAYEQYF. In nucleotides, the CDR3 is TGTGCTAGTGCCCCCCCTTCGGGATTGGGGGCCTACGAGCAGTACTTC.

V gene TRBV4-1 combines with J gene TRBJ2-2; possible D gene TRBD1, 6 bases. Trimming left V 3 bases short and J 5 bases short, with 7 bases between. CDR3 length: 13 amino acids. Germline loops: CDR1 MGHRA, CDR2 YSYEKL. The CDR3 sequence is CASSQRGTGELFF. CDR3 sequence (DNA): TGCGCCAGCAGCCAGAGGGGGACCGGGGAGCTGTTTTTT.

The chain couples TRBV19 to TRBJ1-1; no clear D gene. Germline V gene sequence: CDR1 LNHDA, CDR2 SQIVND (reference sequence). This CDR3 region has 13 residues. The ends were cut back, 6 bases at V and 5 bases at J, with 13 bases in the middle. The CDR3 is CASRWTTTTEAFF. Written as DNA, the CDR3 is TGTGCCAGTAGATGGACCACCACTACTGAAGCTTTCTTT.

J is TRBJ2-1 and V is TRBV4-1, with 13 bases lining up with TRBD2. This CDR3 contains 17 residues. Germline V gives CDR1 MGHRA, CDR2 YSYEKL. The V and J ends lost 3 bases and 5 bases, in that order; junction bases with no gene match: 7. This CDR3 reads CASSQAGTSGTNNEQFF. DNA for the CDR3: TGCGCCAGCAGCCAGGCCGGGACTAGCGGGACTAACAATGAGCAGTTCTTC.

This CDR3 reads CAWSVSTGLDTQYF. The CDR3 DNA reads TGTGCCTGGAGTGTATCGACAGGGTTGGATACGCAGTATTTT. The chain has TRBV30 and TRBJ2-3, with TRBD1 matching over 7 bases. Germline V lookup: CDR1 GTSNPN, CDR2 SVGIG (reference sequence). The V gene end was trimmed by 0 bases and the J gene end by 6 bases; junction bases not matched to a gene: 6. This CDR3 spans 14 amino acids.

In nucleotides, the CDR3 is TGTGCCAGTACCTTAGGGGCCCCGAACACTGAAGCTTTCTTT. It translates to CASTLGAPNTEAFF. The chain couples TRBV19 to TRBJ1-1; weak D call: TRBD1 (5 bases). Germline V lookup: CDR1 LNHDA, CDR2 SQIVND (reference sequence). V dropped 7 bases and J dropped 1 base, with 13 bases sitting between them. The CDR3 runs 14 residues. The full variable domain, its missing parts supplied by reference TRBV19 and TRBJ1-1, is DGGITQSPKYLFRKEGQNVTLSCEQNLNHDAMYWYRQDPGQGLRLIYYSQIVNDFQKGDIAEGYSVSREKKESFPLTVTSAQKNPTAFYLCASTLGAPNTEAFFGQGTRLTVV.

The chain carries TRBV10-3 and TRBJ1-1, with D possibly matching TRBD1 (6 bases). CDR3 length equals 16 residues. CDR1 is ENHRY, CDR2 SYGVKD, per germline. V lost 0 bases to trimming and J lost 3 bases, with 14 bases between them. CDR3 region: CAISESMGKGDTEAFF. The CDR3 DNA reads as TGTGCCATCAGTGAGTCCATGGGGAAGGGGGACACTGAAGCTTTCTTT.